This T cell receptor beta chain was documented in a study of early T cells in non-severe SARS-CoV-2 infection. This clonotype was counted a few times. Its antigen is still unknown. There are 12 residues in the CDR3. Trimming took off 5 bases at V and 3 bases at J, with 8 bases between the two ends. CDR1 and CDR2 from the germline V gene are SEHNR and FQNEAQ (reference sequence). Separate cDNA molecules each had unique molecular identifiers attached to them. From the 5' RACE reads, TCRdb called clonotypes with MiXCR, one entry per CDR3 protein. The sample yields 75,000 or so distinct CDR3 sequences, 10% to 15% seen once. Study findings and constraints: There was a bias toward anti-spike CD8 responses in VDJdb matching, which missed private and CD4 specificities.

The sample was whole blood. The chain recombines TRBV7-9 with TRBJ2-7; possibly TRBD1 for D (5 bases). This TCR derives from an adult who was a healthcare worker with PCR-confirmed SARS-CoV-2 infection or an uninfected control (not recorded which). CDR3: CASSQGFYEQYF. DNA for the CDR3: TGTGCCAGCAGCCAGGGTTTCTACGAGCAGTACTTC.